The T cell receptor beta chain under discussion was sequenced for a study of T cell changes during pregnancy in multiple sclerosis. CDR1 is SGHTA and CDR2 is FQGNSA in the germline V gene. The V segment lost 3 bases and the J segment 5 bases; nucleotides outside the gene matches: 6. The CDR3 extends over 16 amino acids. Profiling relied on immunoSEQ multiplex PCR, and the TCRdb table lists in-frame clones only, not all of them. The table has tens of thousands of clones, 85% to 95% seen once; the top ten hold 2.5% to 3%. The TCR comes from a female donor in good health, enrolled as a control in a pregnancy study. The specimen comprised peripheral blood, sampled in the third trimester of pregnancy. The chain couples TRBV7-2 to TRBJ2-7; 14 bases line up with TRBD2. The CDR3 is CASSLVGLAGGDEQYF. Here the CDR3 DNA reads TGTGCCAGCAGCTTGGTCGGACTAGCGGGAGGCGACGAGCAGTACTTC.